The 9 T cell receptor beta chains presented below share a single source sample, sequenced in a study of control samples from healthy donors and cancer patients. The repertoire was sequenced with immunoSEQ multiplex PCR; TCRdb's copy has only in-frame clones and lacks some. In the table there are about 110,000 clones, roughly 85% of which are singletons. The source material was blood. The receptors were gathered from a woman between 50 and 59 years old in good health.

The chain is built from TRBV19 and TRBJ1-6; no clear D. Germline CDR1 and CDR2: LNHDA and SQIVND (reference sequence). The CDR3 totals 18 residues. V was shortened by 0 bases and J by 3 bases, with 15 bases between the two germline ends. CDR3 protein: CASSIDLLGGGYNSPLHF. The CDR3 DNA reads as TGTGCCAGTAGTATAGACCTGCTCGGAGGCGGCTATAATTCACCCCTCCACTTT.

The V gene is TRBV11-2, the J gene TRBJ2-7, with TRBD1 as a possible D gene (5 bases). Germline V gene lookup returns CDR1 SGHAT and CDR2 FQNNGV. Trimming took 1 base from V and 6 from J, leaving 7 bases between them. CDR3 length: 12 residues. DNA for the CDR3: TGTGCCAGCAGCTTAGTAGGGGTCGAGCAGTACTTC. This encodes CASSLVGVEQYF.

The chain combines TRBV20-1 with TRBJ2-7; 8 nucleotides align to TRBD1. The CDR3 spans 15 residues. The J segment lost 6 bases and the V segment lost 3 bases, leaving 13 bases of the junction unmatched. Germline loops: CDR1 DFQATT, CDR2 SNEGSKA (reference sequence). CDR3 bases: TGCAGTGCTAGTCACGGACAGGGTGGTTTTTCCGAGCAGTACTTC. Its protein is CSASHGQGGFSEQYF.

This clone is medium-sized within its sample. The rearrangement joins TRBV3-1 (or the pseudogene TRBV3-2) to TRBJ2-7; D unclear. The CDR3 extends over 14 amino acids. Trimming cost V 1 base and J 2 bases, with 9 bases left between them. CDR1 is LGHDT, CDR2 YNNKEL, per germline (reference sequence). The CDR3 bases are TGTGCCAGCAGCCAAGGTGCAGGAACCTACGAGCAGTACTTC. It encodes CASSQGAGTYEQYF.

The V gene is TRBV6-6, the J gene TRBJ2-1, with TRBD2 matching over 7 bases. J lost 9 bases, V lost 6 bases, and 14 bases had no gene match. CDR1 MNHNY and CDR2 SVGAGI come from the germline V gene (reference sequence). The CDR3 is 15 amino acids. The CDR3 nucleotides read TGTGCCAGCAGCAAAGGCTGGCGGGAGTTAGGTGAGCAGTTCTTC. This translates into CASSKGWRELGEQFF.

The rearrangement joins TRBV7-2 to TRBJ2-1; 11 bases line up with TRBD2. Germline V gene sequence: CDR1 SGHTA, CDR2 FQGNSA. CDR3 size: 16 residues. After removal of 5 bases from V and 10 bases from J, the junction contained 13 bases not matched to a gene. CDR3 region: CASSLGRLAGMREQFF. CDR3 in DNA: TGTGCCAGCAGCCTAGGGAGACTAGCGGGAATGAGGGAGCAGTTCTTC.

The gene calls are TRBV7-9 and TRBJ1-4; 9 bases line up with TRBD1. CDR1 and CDR2 (germline): SEHNR, FQNEAQ (reference sequence). The trim removed 11 bases at V and 5 bases at J, leaving 3 bases unmatched. This CDR3 has 12 residues. The CDR3, as DNA: TGTGCCCTGGGGACAGGGAATGAAAAACTGTTTTTT. Translated: CALGTGNEKLFF.

This clone was seen only once. The V gene is TRBV5-6, the J gene TRBJ1-1; D call uncertain. CDR3 size: 14 residues. From germline, CDR1 is SGHDT and CDR2 YYEEEE. Trimming took off 2 bases at V and 7 bases at J, with 15 bases between the two ends. The DNA for the CDR3 is TGTGCCAGCAGCTTATACGCAGAGACTATTGAAGCTTTCTTT. Residues: CASSLYAETIEAFF.

The chain combines TRBV10-2 with TRBJ1-1; 9 bases are a match to TRBD1. The germline V gene encodes CDR1 WSHSY and CDR2 SAAADI. V shed 6 bases and J 5 bases; nucleotides not matched to a gene: 10. There are 15 residues in the CDR3. The CDR3 DNA reads TGCGCCAGCAGAGATACGGGACAGGGCGTAACTGAAGCTTTCTTT. Translation gives CASRDTGQGVTEAFF.